The 14 T cell receptor beta chains reported below all come from one sample, sequenced in a study of cytomegalovirus exposure and HLA in healthy donors. PCR amplification relied on 60 Vbeta primers (plus 13 Jbeta primers). Profiled with immunoSEQ multiplex PCR; TCRdb holds only in-frame clones, not every one. The table records some 170,000 clones, 77% of them present only once. What was sequenced was PBMCs. The receptors shown here come from a woman in her 30s in good health and CMV-seronegative.

The rearrangement uses TRBV28 and TRBJ1-2, with 7 bases matching TRBD1. The J segment lost 6 bases and the V segment lost 7 bases, leaving 5 bases of the junction unmatched. The length of the CDR3 is 12 residues. Germline V gene sequence: CDR1 MDHEN, CDR2 SYDVKM. Written as DNA, the CDR3 is TGTGCCAGCACCATACAGGGGCATGGCTACACCTTC. Translation gives CASTIQGHGYTF.

This chain joins TRBV27 and TRBJ2-1; 11 nucleotides align to TRBD2. V lost 5 bases and J lost 9; bases outside the gene matches: 12. Germline V gives CDR1 MNHEY, CDR2 SMNVEV (reference sequence). The CDR3 runs 16 residues. The CDR3 loop is CASSHLAGGGGGEQFF. Here the CDR3 DNA reads TGTGCCAGCAGTCACTTAGCGGGAGGGGGTGGGGGTGAGCAGTTCTTC.

This rearrangement joins TRBV10-2 to TRBJ2-7; 7 nucleotides match TRBD2. CDR3 length: 13 amino acids. J was trimmed by 4 bases and V by 5 bases; bases with no gene match: 5. Germline loops: CDR1 WSHSY, CDR2 SAAADI. CDR3 sequence reads: CASSRDYKYEQYF. DNA of the CDR3: TGCGCCAGCAGTCGGGACTATAAGTACGAGCAGTACTTC.

This clone was picked up a small number of times. This chain connects TRBV7-6 to TRBJ2-2; the match to TRBD2 covers 7 bases. The CDR3 extends over 17 amino acids. CDR1 is SGHVS, CDR2 FNYEAQ, per germline. Trimming at V came to 5 bases and at J to 2 bases, leaving 11 bases not matched to a gene. DNA for the CDR3: TGTGCCAGCAGCAAGTTGCCTTCGGGGGGAAACACCGGGGAGCTGTTTTTT. Its protein is CASSKLPSGGNTGELFF.

This clone appeared a few times. The genes are TRBV5-4 and TRBJ1-2, with 8 bases fitting TRBD1. V shed 2 bases, J shed 8 bases, and the junction held 14 bases outside the gene matches. Germline V gives CDR1 SGHNT, CDR2 YYREEE (reference sequence). This CDR3 region has 16 residues. The CDR3 here is CASSFFYVDREKGYTF. The CDR3 DNA reads TGTGCCAGCAGCTTTTTCTATGTGGACAGGGAGAAGGGCTACACCTTC.

This clone appeared a few times. The chain combines TRBV7-3 with TRBJ2-1, with 8 positions matching TRBD1. The V gene's germline CDR1 is SGHTA and CDR2 FQGTGA. Trimming removed 3 bases from V and 0 bases from J; junction bases left unmatched: 4. The CDR3 extends over 16 amino acids. The CDR3 loop is CASSLQGASSYNEQFF. CDR3 DNA sequence: TGTGCCAGCAGCTTGCAGGGGGCCAGCTCCTACAATGAGCAGTTCTTC.

The chain has TRBV19 and TRBJ1-3; D remains ambiguous. The germline V gene encodes CDR1 LNHDA and CDR2 SQIVND (reference sequence). Trimming left V 5 bases short and J 0 bases short, with 11 bases between. This CDR3 region has 15 residues. CDR3 loop: CASSSGLYSGNTIYF. Written as DNA, the CDR3 is TGTGCCAGTAGTTCCGGACTATACTCTGGAAACACCATATATTTT.

This chain joins TRBV27 and TRBJ2-6; 8 bases are shared with TRBD1. The germline V gene encodes CDR1 MNHEY and CDR2 SMNVEV (reference sequence). The length of the CDR3 is 17 residues. V shed 5 bases and J 0 bases; nucleotides not matched to a gene: 6. In nucleotides, the CDR3 is TGTGCCAGCAGTCTAGGGACAGGCTACTCTGGGGCCAACGTCCTGACTTTC. It encodes CASSLGTGYSGANVLTF.

V and J are TRBV14 and TRBJ2-2, with 7 bases that match TRBD1. The CDR3 is made up of 15 amino acids. With 10 bases clipped from V and 3 bases from J, the junction kept 11 bases outside the gene matches. Germline V lookup: CDR1 SGHDN, CDR2 FVKESK. CDR3 coding DNA: TGTGCCAACCGCCACAGGGGCGCTGACACCGGGGAGCTGTTTTTT. It yields the protein CANRHRGADTGELFF.

The V and J genes are TRBV15 and TRBJ1-2; possibly TRBD1 for D (6 bases). This CDR3 comprises 15 residues. V was shortened by 1 base and J by 4 bases, with 13 bases between the two germline ends. Germline lookup yields CDR1 LNHNV and CDR2 YYDKDF (reference sequence). The CDR3 reads CATSRGGGDLYGYTF. The CDR3 nucleotides read TGTGCCACCAGCAGAGGAGGGGGGGACCTCTATGGCTACACCTTC.

The chain couples TRBV18 to TRBJ1-4, with D unresolved. V lost 4 bases and J 8 bases, leaving 17 bases between the germline ends. CDR3 size: 15 residues. Looked up from germline, CDR1 is KGHSH and CDR2 is LQKENI. The CDR3 region is CASSLRREGVEKLFF. CDR3 coding DNA: TGTGCCAGCTCACTGAGACGGGAGGGTGTAGAAAAACTGTTTTTT.

V and J are TRBV7-2 and TRBJ2-7; D uncertain. The CDR3 consists of 11 residues. The germline gives CDR1 SGHTA, CDR2 FQGNSA. Trimming shortened V by 5 bases and J by 1 base, and 3 bases separated the two germline ends. CDR3 nucleotides: TGTGCCAGCAGCGCGTCCTACGAGCAGTACTTC. This gives the protein CASSASYEQYF.

V usage is TRBV29-1 and J usage is TRBJ1-4, with 7 bases that match TRBD1. Trimming at V came to 4 bases and at J to 4 bases, leaving 6 bases not matched to a gene. The CDR3 covers 14 residues. CDR1 is SQVTM and CDR2 is ANQGSEA in the germline V gene. CDR3 nucleotide sequence: TGCAGCGTTGCCTACGACAGGGTTAATGAAAAACTGTTTTTT. It yields the protein CSVAYDRVNEKLFF. The whole variable domain, remainder taken from reference TRBV29-1 and TRBJ1-4, is SAVISQKPSRDICQRGTSLTIQCQVDSQVTMMFWYRQQPGQSLTLIATANQGSEATYESGFVIDKFPISRPNLTFSTLTVSNMSPEDSSIYLCSVAYDRVNEKLFFGSGTQLSVL.

The chain uses TRBV4-3 and TRBJ2-3; 7 positions agree with TRBD2. J was trimmed by 2 bases and V by 4 bases; bases with no gene match: 6. This CDR3 region has 15 residues. The V gene's germline CDR1 is LGHNA and CDR2 YSLEER. CDR3 DNA: TGCGCCAGCAGCCCCGGGCGGGGGTTCACAGATACGCAGTATTTT. This translates into CASSPGRGFTDTQYF.